In this sample, the clone carrying this TCR beta chain turned up a few times. Antigen unknown. Germline is not matched at one junction end, which may reflect a read error. The study, taken as a whole, reports: The TCR gene usage of tumor memory CD4+ T cells clustered together with blood and lymph node memory CD4+ cells and with lymph node naive CD4+ cells.

Germline lookup yields CDR1 DFQATT and CDR2 SNEGSKA (reference sequence). The CDR3 spans 14 residues. After constant-region reverse-primer amplification, full-length variable regions underwent semi-nested PCR with Nested Universal Primer A. TCRdb recomputed calls from the 5' RACE reads with MiXCR, one row per CDR3 protein. Of some 31,000 distinct CDR3 sequences in the sample, approximately 30% were seen once. This TCR came from a female donor with breast cancer. The chain combines TRBV20-1 with TRBJ2-1; D might be TRBD2 (7 bases). Sequences were obtained from naive CD4+ T cells sorted from a lymph node. The subset: naive CD4+ T cells, CD4+CD45RA+CD25-. The CDR3 loop reads CGARGGGSYNEQFF. The DNA for the CDR3 is TGCGGTGCTAGAGGGGGGGGCTCCTACAATGAGCAGTTCTTC.